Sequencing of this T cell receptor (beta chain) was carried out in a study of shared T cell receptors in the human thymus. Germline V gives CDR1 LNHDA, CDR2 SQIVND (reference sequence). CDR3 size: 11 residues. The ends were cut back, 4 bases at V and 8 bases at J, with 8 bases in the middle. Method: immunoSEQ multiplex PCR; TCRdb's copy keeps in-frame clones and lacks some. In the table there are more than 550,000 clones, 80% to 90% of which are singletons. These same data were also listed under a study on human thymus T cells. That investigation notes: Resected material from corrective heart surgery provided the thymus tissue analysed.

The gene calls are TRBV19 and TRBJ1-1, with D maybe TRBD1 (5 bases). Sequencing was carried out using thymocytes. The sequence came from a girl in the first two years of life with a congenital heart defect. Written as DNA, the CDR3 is TGTGCCAGTAGTACAGGGCCCGAAGCTTTCTTT. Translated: CASSTGPEAFF.